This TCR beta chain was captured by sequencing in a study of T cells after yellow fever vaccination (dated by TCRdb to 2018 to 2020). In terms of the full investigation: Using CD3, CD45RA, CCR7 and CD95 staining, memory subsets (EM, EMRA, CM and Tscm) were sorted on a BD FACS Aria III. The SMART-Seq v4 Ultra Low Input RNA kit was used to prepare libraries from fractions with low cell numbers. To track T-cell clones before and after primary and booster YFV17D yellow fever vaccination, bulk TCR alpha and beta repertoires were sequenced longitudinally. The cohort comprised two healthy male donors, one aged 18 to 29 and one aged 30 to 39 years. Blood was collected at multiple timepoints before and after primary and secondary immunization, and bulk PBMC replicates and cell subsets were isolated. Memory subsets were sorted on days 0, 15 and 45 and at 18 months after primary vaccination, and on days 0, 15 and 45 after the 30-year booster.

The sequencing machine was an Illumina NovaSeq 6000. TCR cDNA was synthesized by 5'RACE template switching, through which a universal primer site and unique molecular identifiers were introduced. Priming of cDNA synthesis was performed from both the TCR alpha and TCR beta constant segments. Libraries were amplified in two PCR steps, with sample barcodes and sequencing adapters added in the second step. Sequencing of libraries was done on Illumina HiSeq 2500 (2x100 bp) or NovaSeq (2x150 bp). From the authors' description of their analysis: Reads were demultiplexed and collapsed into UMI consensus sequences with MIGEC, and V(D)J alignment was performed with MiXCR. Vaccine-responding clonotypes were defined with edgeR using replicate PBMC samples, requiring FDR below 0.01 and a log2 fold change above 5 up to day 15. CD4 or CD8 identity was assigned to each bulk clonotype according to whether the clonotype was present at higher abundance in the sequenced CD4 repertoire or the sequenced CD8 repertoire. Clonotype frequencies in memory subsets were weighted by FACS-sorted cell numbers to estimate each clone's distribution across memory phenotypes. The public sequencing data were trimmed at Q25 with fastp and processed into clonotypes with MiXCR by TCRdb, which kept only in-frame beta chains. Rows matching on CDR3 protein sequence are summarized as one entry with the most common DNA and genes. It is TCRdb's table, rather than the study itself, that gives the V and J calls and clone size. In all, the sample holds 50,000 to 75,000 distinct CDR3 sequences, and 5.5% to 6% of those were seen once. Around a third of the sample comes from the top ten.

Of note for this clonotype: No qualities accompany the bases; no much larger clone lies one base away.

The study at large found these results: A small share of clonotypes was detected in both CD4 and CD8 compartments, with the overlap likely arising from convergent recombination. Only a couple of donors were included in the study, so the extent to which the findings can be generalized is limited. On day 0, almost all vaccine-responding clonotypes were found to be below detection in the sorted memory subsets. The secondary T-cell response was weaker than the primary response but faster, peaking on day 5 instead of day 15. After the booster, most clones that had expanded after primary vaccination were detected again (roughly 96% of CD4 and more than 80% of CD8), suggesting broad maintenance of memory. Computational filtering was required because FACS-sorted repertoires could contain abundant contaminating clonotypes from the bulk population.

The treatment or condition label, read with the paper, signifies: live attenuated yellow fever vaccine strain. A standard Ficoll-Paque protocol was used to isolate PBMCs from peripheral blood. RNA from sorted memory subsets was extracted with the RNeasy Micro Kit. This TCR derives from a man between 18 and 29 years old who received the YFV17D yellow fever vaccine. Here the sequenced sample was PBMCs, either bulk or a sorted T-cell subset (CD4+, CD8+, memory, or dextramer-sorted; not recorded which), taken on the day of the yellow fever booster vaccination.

Here the CDR3 is given as CATTGASYEQYF. The DNA sequence is given as TGTGCCACTACAGGGGCCTCCTACGAGCAGTACTTC. The receptor chain draws on TRBV19 and TRBJ2-7; 7 bases in the middle match TRBD1. The germline V gene (reference sequence) provides CDR1 LNHDA and CDR2 SQIVND. Including the terminal cysteine and phenylalanine, the CDR3 comprises 12 residues. Only the CDR3 DNA stays, 36 bases, in frame from base 1. Germline trimming: 10 bases from V, 0 bases from J; junction bases outside gene matches: 3.